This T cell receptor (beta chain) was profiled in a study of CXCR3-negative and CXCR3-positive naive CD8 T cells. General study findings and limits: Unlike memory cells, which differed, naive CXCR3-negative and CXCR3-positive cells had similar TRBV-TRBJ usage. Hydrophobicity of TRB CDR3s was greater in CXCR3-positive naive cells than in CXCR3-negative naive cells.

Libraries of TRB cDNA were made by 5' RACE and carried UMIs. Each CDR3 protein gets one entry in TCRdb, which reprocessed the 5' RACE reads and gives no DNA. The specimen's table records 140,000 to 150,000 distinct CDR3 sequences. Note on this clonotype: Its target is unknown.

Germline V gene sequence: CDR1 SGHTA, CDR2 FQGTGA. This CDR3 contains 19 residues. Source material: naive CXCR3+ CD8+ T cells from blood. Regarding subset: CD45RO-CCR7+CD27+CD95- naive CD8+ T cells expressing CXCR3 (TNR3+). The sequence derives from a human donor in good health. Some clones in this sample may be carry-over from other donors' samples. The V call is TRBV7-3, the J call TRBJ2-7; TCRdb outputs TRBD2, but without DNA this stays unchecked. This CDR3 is CASSYPSGGPGRSSYEQYF.